The TCR beta chain under discussion was sequenced for a study of T cell repertoires in ileal Crohn's disease. Study in general: Surgery for a complication: stricturing in 61%, penetrating in roughly 40%. About half of patients got postoperative therapy: roughly 12 thiopurines, fewer than 20 anti-TNF.

Sequenced by immunoSEQ multiplex PCR; TCRdb stores in-frame clones only, minus some. The table includes roughly 15,000 clones, approximately 70% detected once. The CDR3 is made up of 15 amino acids. CDR1 is LNHNV and CDR2 is YYDKDF in the germline V gene (reference sequence). The V segment lost 4 bases and the J segment 4 bases; nucleotides outside the gene matches: 2. This clone is medium-sized by share. The source material was ileal tissue. The sequence was obtained from an adult with Crohn's disease. The gene calls are TRBV15 and TRBJ2-3; 13 nucleotides match TRBD2. CDR3 in amino acids: CATSKTSGGADTQYF. DNA of the CDR3: TGTGCCACCAGCAAAACTAGCGGGGGGGCAGATACGCAGTATTTT.